Given below is one T cell receptor delta chain in context. A read error may be the cause here, since a much bigger clone is one base away. The identical CDR3 is also encoded by other nucleotide sequences in the sample. The data derive from a study of gamma-delta T cells after stem cell transplantation. TCRdb re-called the RT-PCR reads using CATT. The profile shows 2,000 to 2,500 delta-chain clones, about 1.1% of them singletons. Trimming at V came to 4 bases and at J to 0 bases, leaving 15 bases not matched to a gene. CDR1 GEAIGNYY and CDR2 EKD come from the germline V gene. CDR3 length: 18 amino acids.

This receptor was obtained from a human donor. It is not recorded whose cells these are; they may come from a transplant donor. This chain uses TRDV2 with TRDJ1, with 8 bases identical to TRDD3. Sequenced sample: gamma-delta T cells. CDR3 in amino acids: CACESLPKVGDHTDKLIF. The CDR3 DNA is TGTGCCTGTGAATCCCTCCCTAAAGTGGGGGATCACACCGATAAACTCATCTTT.